The 25 T cell receptor beta chains in this list originate from one sample, sequenced in a study of T cells after yellow fever vaccination. TCRdb reprocessed the 5' RACE reads with MiXCR, giving one entry per CDR3 protein. The sample lists some 390,000 distinct CDR3 sequences, 6.2% occurring once. Source: PBMCs, taken 5 days after the yellow fever booster vaccination. These receptors came from a man between 25 and 39 years old who received the YFV17D yellow fever vaccine.

This rearrangement joins TRBV25-1 to TRBJ1-1, with TRBD1 matching 9 bases. The CDR3 has 16 residues. J lost 4 bases, V lost 3 bases, and 9 bases had no gene match. Germline V gene lookup returns CDR1 MGHDK and CDR2 SYGVNS. The CDR3, as DNA: TGTGCCAGCAGTGAGACCCGACAGGGGGGCGTCACTGAAGCTTTCTTT. Its translation is CASSETRQGGVTEAFF.

This clonotype was detected many times. CDR3 region: CASSPSGSETQYF. CDR3 bases: TGTGCCAGCAGCCCCAGCGGGTCAGAGACCCAGTACTTC. The V gene is TRBV12-3 or TRBV12-4, the J gene TRBJ2-5; maybe TRBD2 (6 bases). The CDR3 length is 13 residues. V lost 6 bases, J lost 4 bases, and 12 bases lay in between.

The rearrangement uses TRBV9 and TRBJ2-3; 10 positions agree with TRBD2. CDR3 size: 16 residues. The V gene end was trimmed by 0 bases and the J gene end by 7 bases; junction bases not matched to a gene: 8. CDR1 is SGDLS, CDR2 YYNGEE, per germline. The CDR3 coding sequence is TGTGCCAGCAGCGTAGAGGCTAGCGGGAGTCCAAATACGCAGTATTTT. Translated, it gives CASSVEASGSPNTQYF.

This clonotype came up many times. The chain employs TRBV20-1 and TRBJ2-1, with TRBD2 matching 8 bases. Germline V gives CDR1 DFQATT, CDR2 SNEGSKA (reference sequence). The CDR3 spans 14 residues. J lost 3 bases, V lost 2 bases, and 3 bases had no gene match. The CDR3 bases are TGCAGTGCTAGACCGGGAGGGAGCTACAATGAGCAGTTCTTC. This translates into CSARPGGSYNEQFF.

This clonotype was detected only a few times. CDR3 protein: CASSFDLPGTDYEQYF. The DNA of the CDR3 is TGCGCCAGCAGCTTCGACTTACCGGGCACCGACTACGAGCAGTACTTC. The V and J genes are TRBV5-1 and TRBJ2-7; unclear D gene. V gave up 2 bases and J gave up 3 bases, with 18 bases separating them. The germline V gene has CDR1 SGHRS and CDR2 YFSETQ. The CDR3 consists of 16 residues.

This clonotype was picked up many times. CDR3 in amino acids: CATTQASTGELFF. The CDR3 nucleotides are TGTGCCACCACCCAGGCTTCTACCGGGGAGCTGTTTTTT. The rearrangement uses TRBV15 and TRBJ2-2; D gene unclear. Germline CDR1 reads LNHNV; CDR2 reads YYDKDF (reference sequence). V was trimmed by 7 bases and J by 5 bases, leaving 11 bases between them. The CDR3 runs to 13 residues.

The V call is TRBV20-1, the J call TRBJ1-4; D perhaps matches TRBD1 (5 bases). V was trimmed by 3 bases and J by 3 bases, leaving 14 bases between them. In germline, CDR1 is DFQATT, CDR2 SNEGSKA (reference sequence). The CDR3 spans 15 residues. The CDR3 DNA reads as TGCAGTGCTAGTAGACGGGACGGAGCTAATGAAAAACTGTTTTTT. Translated: CSASRRDGANEKLFF.

The gene calls are TRBV11-2 and TRBJ1-6, with D maybe TRBD1 (5 bases). The germline V gene encodes CDR1 SGHAT and CDR2 FQNNGV. Trimming removed 1 base at V and 10 bases at J, with 14 bases between. There are 15 residues in the CDR3. CDR3 in DNA: TGTGCCAGCAGCTTAGTAGTTGGGGCGAAGTCACCCCTCCACTTT. Translated: CASSLVVGAKSPLHF. Using reference TRBV11-2 and TRBJ1-6 for the parts outside the CDR3, the full variable domain is EAGVAQSPRYKIIEKRQSVAFWCNPISGHATLYWYQQILGQGPKLLIQFQNNGVVDDSQLPKDRFSAERLKGVDSTLKIQPAKLEDSAVYLCASSLVVGAKSPLHFGNGTRLTVT.

This clonotype was counted only a few times. In nucleotides, the CDR3 is TGCGCCAGCAGCTTGAGGGACAAGGATGGCTACACCTTC. It is translated as CASSLRDKDGYTF. The chain joins TRBV5-1 to TRBJ1-2; possibly TRBD1 for D (6 bases). Germline V gives CDR1 SGHRS, CDR2 YFSETQ. V shed 1 base and J shed 6 bases, with 10 bases lying between them. The CDR3 is made up of 13 amino acids.

This clonotype has just a few counts. V is TRBV6-2 or TRBV6-3 and J is TRBJ1-1, with no clear D. The germline CDR1 and CDR2 sequences are MNHEY and SVGEGT. V lost 6 bases and J lost 3, with 11 bases in between. CDR3 length: 13 amino acids. CDR3 sequence (DNA): TGTGCCAGCAGGATGACGAGATACACTGAAGCTTTCTTT. This sequence encodes CASRMTRYTEAFF.

The chain carries TRBV5-1 and TRBJ2-1; D may be TRBD2 (5 bases). The germline V gene has CDR1 SGHRS and CDR2 YFSETQ. Deletions cut 0 bases from V and 3 bases from J, with 7 bases between. This CDR3 has 14 residues. The CDR3 reads CASSLDGLYNEQFF. As DNA, the CDR3 is TGCGCCAGCAGCTTGGATGGACTCTACAATGAGCAGTTCTTC. Using reference TRBV5-1 and TRBJ2-1 for the parts outside the CDR3, the full variable domain is KAGVTQTPRYLIKTRGQQVTLSCSPISGHRSVSWYQQTPGQGLQFLFEYFSETQRNKGNFPGRFSGRQFSNSRSEMNVSTLELGDSALYLCASSLDGLYNEQFFGPGTRLTVL.

J is TRBJ2-3 and V is TRBV7-8; tentatively, D is TRBD2 (5 bases). The V gene's germline CDR1 is SGHVS and CDR2 FQNEAQ. Trimming removed 5 bases from V and 0 bases from J, with 9 bases in between. The CDR3 sequence is 14 residues long. The CDR3 here is CASSPGSSTDTQYF. The DNA of the CDR3 is TGTGCCAGCAGCCCGGGATCAAGCACAGATACGCAGTATTTT.

This clonotype was counted once. The chain has TRBV20-1 and TRBJ2-1; perhaps TRBD2 as D (6 bases). The V and J ends lost 6 bases and 6 bases respectively, with 24 bases between them. Germline V gives CDR1 DFQATT, CDR2 SNEGSKA (reference sequence). The CDR3 is 16 amino acids. CDR3 amino acids: CSAPTPGGGRLNEQFF. The DNA of the CDR3 is TGCAGTGCCCCTACCCCGGGTGGGGGGAGACTCAATGAGCAGTTCTTC.

Ten or more counts support this clonotype. CDR3 coding DNA: TGCGCCAGCAGCCAACCAGGAGCAGATACGCAGTATTTT. It is translated as CASSQPGADTQYF. V usage is TRBV4-3 and J usage is TRBJ2-3, with unresolved D. V lost 2 bases, J lost 4 bases, and 7 bases lay in between. Germline lookup yields CDR1 LGHNA and CDR2 YSLEER. CDR3 length: 13 residues.

There are a few counts of this clonotype. V is TRBV5-4 and J is TRBJ2-4, with TRBD2 as a possible D gene (6 bases). Trimming left V 2 bases short and J 0 bases short, with 15 bases between. This CDR3 is 17 amino acids long. The germline CDR1 and CDR2 sequences are SGHNT and YYREEE (reference sequence). In DNA, the CDR3 is TGTGCCAGCAGCTTCCGGCGGGACTCCTTAGCCAAAAACATTCAGTACTTC. Its translation: CASSFRRDSLAKNIQYF.

This clonotype was detected only a few times. The V and J genes are TRBV12-3 or TRBV12-4 and TRBJ2-6, with 8 bases that match TRBD2. This CDR3 spans 17 amino acids. Losses at the gene ends were 8 bases for V and 0 bases for J; bases not matched to a gene: 9. CDR3 DNA: TGTGCCAGCGGCCCGGCTAGCGGGTACTCTGGGGCCAACGTCCTGACTTTC. Encoded protein: CASGPASGYSGANVLTF.

The chain carries TRBV7-4 and TRBJ2-3, with 10 bases identical to TRBD2. Trimming at V came to 3 bases and at J to 1 base, leaving 4 bases not matched to a gene. Germline values: CDR1 SGHVT, CDR2 SQSDAQ. CDR3 length equals 16 residues. The CDR3 sequence: CASSFRTSGRTDTQYF. In nucleotides, the CDR3 is TGTGCCAGCAGCTTCCGGACTAGCGGACGCACAGATACGCAGTATTTT. The entire variable domain, with the rest obtained from reference TRBV7-4 and TRBJ2-3, is as follows: GAGVSQSPRYKVAKRGRDVALRCDSISGHVTLYWYRQTLGQGSEVLTYSQSDAQRDKSGRPSGRFSAERPERSVSTLKIQRTEQGDSAVYLCASSFRTSGRTDTQYFGPGTRLTVL.

This clonotype was found many times. The chain links TRBV12-3 or TRBV12-4 to TRBJ2-5, with D hard to call. This CDR3 contains 12 residues. V lost 6 bases, J lost 3 bases, and 8 bases lay in between. CDR3 protein: CASSLKEETQYF. For the CDR3, the DNA is TGTGCCAGCAGCCTCAAGGAAGAGACCCAGTACTTC.

This clonotype was observed a handful of times. The chain carries TRBV14 and TRBJ2-1; TRBD2 matches 7 bases. CDR1 is SGHDN, CDR2 FVKESK, per germline. After removal of 1 base from V and 2 bases from J, the junction contained 2 bases not matched to a gene. The CDR3 consists of 15 residues. The CDR3 DNA reads as TGTGCCAGCAGCCAAGTCGGGGGGACCTACAATGAGCAGTTCTTC. This encodes CASSQVGGTYNEQFF. The full variable domain, its missing parts supplied by reference TRBV14 and TRBJ2-1, is EAGVTQFPSHSVIEKGQTVTLRCDPISGHDNLYWYRRVMGKEIKFLLHFVKESKQDESGMPNNRFLAERTGGTYSTLKVQPAELEDSGVYFCASSQVGGTYNEQFFGPGTRLTVL.

The sample holds a few counts of this clonotype. The rearrangement joins TRBV20-1 to TRBJ2-4; tentatively, D is TRBD2 (6 bases). The length of the CDR3 is 16 residues. With 5 bases removed from V and 0 bases from J, the gap between germline ends came to 17 bases. Germline V gene lookup returns CDR1 DFQATT and CDR2 SNEGSKA (reference sequence). CDR3 protein: CSAYVISGLAKNIQYF. CDR3 DNA sequence: TGCAGTGCTTACGTTATTAGCGGTCTAGCCAAAAACATTCAGTACTTC.

This clonotype appeared many times. This chain connects TRBV18 to TRBJ2-3, with 11 bases lining up with TRBD2. This CDR3 is 16 amino acids long. The germline CDR1 and CDR2 sequences are KGHSH and LQKENI. J gave up 14 bases and V 3 bases, and 16 bases lay outside the gene matches. The CDR3: CASSPFKGTSGNTAYF. CDR3 coding DNA: TGTGCCAGCTCACCGTTTAAAGGGACTAGCGGTAATACGGCGTATTTT.

J is TRBJ2-5 and V is TRBV20-1; either TRBD1 or TRBD2 may fit D (5 bases each). V lost 6 bases and J 5 bases, leaving 16 bases between the germline ends. CDR3 length: 13 residues. From germline, CDR1 is DFQATT and CDR2 SNEGSKA (reference sequence). Written as DNA, the CDR3 is TGCAGTGCGGGGGAACCCCCGAGTGAGACCCAGTACTTC. Its translation is CSAGEPPSETQYF.

In this sample, this clonotype turned up once. This sequence joins TRBV20-1 and TRBJ2-1; TRBD2 matches at 8 bases. Trimming cost V 5 bases and J 8 bases; bases outside gene matches: 8. The CDR3 is 13 residues long. The V gene's germline CDR1 is DFQATT and CDR2 SNEGSKA (reference sequence). DNA for the CDR3: TGCAGTGCTCCGGTCGGGGGGGGGCATGAGCAGTTCTTC. This sequence encodes CSAPVGGGHEQFF.

This clonotype was detected only a few times. The chain carries TRBV20-1 and TRBJ2-2; the D gene is possibly TRBD2 (5 bases). There are 15 residues in the CDR3. Germline CDR1 is DFQATT and CDR2 is SNEGSKA (reference sequence). The V end was cut by 0 bases, the J end by 7 bases, with 15 bases between. The CDR3 coding sequence is TGCAGTGCTAGAGATTTGCCTATACGGGGCGGGGAGCTGTTTTTT. Amino acids: CSARDLPIRGGELFF.

The count of this clonotype is one. This sequence joins TRBV28 and TRBJ1-1; D remains ambiguous. The CDR3 contains 13 residues. The germline V gene has CDR1 MDHEN and CDR2 SYDVKM. Trimming took off 8 bases at V and 1 base at J, with 11 bases between the two ends. The CDR3 DNA sequence: TGTGCCAGCGAGAACGCGAGGAACACTGAAGCTTTCTTT. The encoded protein is CASENARNTEAFF.